This T cell receptor beta chain appears in the sequencing data of a study of T cell changes during pregnancy in multiple sclerosis. The ends lost 1 base at V and 8 bases at J; junction bases unmatched: 4. There are 14 residues in the CDR3. The germline gives CDR1 SGHDN, CDR2 FVKESK. Sequencing used immunoSEQ multiplex PCR; TCRdb keeps in-frame clones, though not all of them. The sample lists 60,000 to 70,000 clones; 91% were seen once. The sequence came from a female donor in good health, enrolled as a control in a pregnancy study. The chain links TRBV14 to TRBJ2-5, with 10 bases matching TRBD2. Sample: peripheral blood, taken in the third trimester of pregnancy. This chain's CDR3 is CASSQGIAGGTQYF. The DNA for the CDR3 is TGTGCCAGCAGCCAAGGAATAGCGGGAGGAACCCAGTACTTC.